This paragraph covers one T cell receptor beta chain sequence. The antigen is undetermined. These data are taken from a study of tumor and adjacent non-tumor tissue in lung cancer. Study information: On average, productive TCRbeta reads reached about 4.17 million per sample.

Findings of the study overall: Shorter survival was associated with higher TCR diversity in tumors.

This CDR3 has 15 amino acids. V lost 7 bases and J lost 3; bases outside the gene matches: 8. Germline CDR1 and CDR2: MGHRA and YSYEKL. TCRbeta libraries were built with three rounds of nested PCR, modified from ARM-PCR. TCRdb reprocessed the multiplex PCR reads via MiXCR and lists one record per CDR3 protein. The data hold some 200,000 distinct CDR3 sequences, with about two thirds observed a single time. The template was RNA from unsorted bulk tissue. Chemotherapy-naive patients with new lung cancer underwent thoracic surgery in China, August–late 2014. The chain uses TRBV4-1 and TRBJ2-1; 8 bases align to TRBD1. The sample comprised lung tumor tissue. The sequence was collected from a man aged 55 to 70 with non-small cell lung cancer. CDR3 nucleotides: TGCGCCAGCAACAATACGGACAGGGTCTACAATGAGCAGTTCTTC. As protein: CASNNTDRVYNEQFF.